This TCR beta chain was recovered during a study of read filtering for tumor transcriptome and immune sequencing. A note on this clonotype: Possible read error: a much larger clone is one base away.

The library was built from around 400 ng RNA with molecular barcoded adaptors for alpha/delta and beta/gamma chains. TCRdb re-analysed the reads in MiXCR, keeping a single row per CDR3 protein. The sample holds fewer than 150,000 distinct CDR3 sequences; 13% are singletons and the top ten take roughly 11%. From germline, CDR1 is SGHRS and CDR2 YFSETQ. The CDR3 runs 15 residues. Deletions cut 0 bases from V and 2 bases from J, with 11 bases between. The chain uses TRBV5-1 and TRBJ2-5, with D perhaps being TRBD1 or TRBD2 (5 bases each). What was sequenced was a population of CD138-negative cells sorted from bone marrow. This TCR was recovered from a donor older than 35 with multiple myeloma. The CDR3 protein is CASSLGWDGQETQYF. DNA for the CDR3: TGCGCCAGCAGCTTGGGATGGGACGGACAAGAGACCCAGTACTTC. Complete variable domain (other parts from reference TRBV5-1 and TRBJ2-5): KAGVTQTPRYLIKTRGQQVTLSCSPISGHRSVSWYQQTPGQGLQFLFEYFSETQRNKGNFPGRFSGRQFSNSRSEMNVSTLELGDSALYLCASSLGWDGQETQYFGPGTRLLVL.